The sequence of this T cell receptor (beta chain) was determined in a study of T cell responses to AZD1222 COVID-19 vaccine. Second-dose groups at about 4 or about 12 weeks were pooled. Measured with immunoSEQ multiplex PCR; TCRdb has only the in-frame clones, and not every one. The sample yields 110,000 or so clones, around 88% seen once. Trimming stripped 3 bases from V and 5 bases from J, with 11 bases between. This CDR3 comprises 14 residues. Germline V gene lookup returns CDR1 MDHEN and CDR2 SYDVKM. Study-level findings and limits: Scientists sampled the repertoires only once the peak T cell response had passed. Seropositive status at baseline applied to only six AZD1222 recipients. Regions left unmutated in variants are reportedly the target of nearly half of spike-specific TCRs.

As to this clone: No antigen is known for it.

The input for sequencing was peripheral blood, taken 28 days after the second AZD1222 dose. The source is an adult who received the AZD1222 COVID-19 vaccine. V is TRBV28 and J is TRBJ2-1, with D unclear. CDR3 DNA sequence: TGTGCCAGCAGTTTCTCCGAACCCCACAATGAGCAGTTCTTC. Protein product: CASSFSEPHNEQFF. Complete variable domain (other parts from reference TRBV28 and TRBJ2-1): DVKVTQSSRYLVKRTGEKVFLECVQDMDHENMFWYRQDPGLGLRLIYFSYDVKMKEKGDIPEGYSVSREKKERFSLILESASTNQTSMYLCASSFSEPHNEQFFGPGTRLTVL.